This TCR beta chain stems from a study of cytomegalovirus exposure and HLA in healthy donors. The CDR3 is 15 amino acids. Germline CDR1 SGHTA, CDR2 FQGNSA. With 4 bases removed from V and 1 base from J, the gap between germline ends came to 14 bases. In the PCR, 60 Vbeta and 13 Jbeta primers were used. The method was immunoSEQ multiplex PCR; TCRdb's version includes in-frame clones alone and lacks a portion of them. The sample includes 90,000 to 150,000 clones, around three quarters of them seen just once. The chain joins TRBV7-2 to TRBJ2-7; D possibly corresponds to TRBD1 (6 bases). The clonotype originates from a human donor in good health. The sequencing sample was made of PBMCs. This CDR3 reads CASSSKGDPSYEQYF. The CDR3 nucleotides read TGTGCCAGCAGCTCCAAGGGGGATCCGTCCTACGAGCAGTACTTC. The complete variable domain, with remaining parts taken from reference TRBV7-2 and TRBJ2-7, reads GAGVSQSPSNKVTEKGKDVELRCDPISGHTALYWYRQSLGQGLEFLIYFQGNSAPDKSGLPSDRFSAERTGGSVSTLTIQRTQQEDSAVYLCASSSKGDPSYEQYFGPGTRLTVT.